Listed below are T cell receptor beta chains from one sample, sequenced in a study of cytomegalovirus exposure and HLA in healthy donors. Here immunoSEQ multiplex PCR was the method, and the copy in TCRdb shows in-frame clones only, minus some. The sample includes 130,000 or so clones, about 90% of them seen just once. Sequencing was performed on PBMCs. These TCRs come from a man aged 25 to 40 in good health and CMV-seronegative. The CDR3 runs from the conserved cysteine through the conserved F or W. D genes are given only for firm matches. Size values are once, few and many counts, or a class for expanded clones, and some rows have none.

cdr3_aa cdr3_nt v_call clone_size j_call d_call
CASRRGGYQETQYF TGTGCCAGCAGGAGGGGGGGCTACCAAGAGACCCAGTACTTC TRBV6-5 few TRBJ2-5 NA
CASSLHAGYEQYF TGTGCCAGCAGCCTTCATGCGGGGTACGAGCAGTACTTC TRBV9 NA TRBJ2-7 NA
CASSFGQGAQPQHF TGTGCCAGCAGCTTTGGACAGGGGGCCCAGCCCCAGCATTTT TRBV5-8 NA TRBJ1-5 TRBD1
CASSQEGGDNEKLFF TGTGCCAGCAGCCAAGAGGGAGGAGACAATGAAAAACTGTTTTTT TRBV4-2 few TRBJ1-4 NA
CASSPQAGPRETQYF TGTGCCAGCAGCCCCCAGGCAGGGCCACGAGAGACCCAGTACTTC TRBV27 NA TRBJ2-5 NA
CASSQDGGGADTQYF TGTGCCAGCAGCCAGGACGGTGGGGGGGCAGATACGCAGTATTTT TRBV7-9 NA TRBJ2-3 TRBD2
CASSVPGADTQYF TGTGCCAGCAGCGTCCCAGGGGCAGATACGCAGTATTTT TRBV9 NA TRBJ2-3 NA
CASSEQGTSYEQYF TGCGCCAGCAGTGAACAGGGGACCTCCTACGAGCAGTACTTC TRBV10-2 NA TRBJ2-7 TRBD1
CASSPAGGTEAFF TGTGCCAGCAGTCCGGCAGGGGGCACTGAAGCTTTCTTT TRBV7-8 NA TRBJ1-1 TRBD1
CASSTGSNEKLFF TGCGCCAGCTCTACAGGTTCGAATGAAAAACTGTTTTTT TRBV5-1 few TRBJ1-4 NA
CSVGGTSGGPSSYNEQFF TGCAGCGTGGGCGGGACTAGCGGGGGCCCAAGCTCCTACAATGAGCAGTTCTTC TRBV29-1 NA TRBJ2-1 TRBD2
CASSLGTDTEAFF TGCGCCAGCAGCCTTGGGACAGATACTGAAGCTTTCTTT TRBV5-1 NA TRBJ1-1 TRBD1
CASSRLTESGYTF TGTGCCAGTAGTAGACTAACAGAATCTGGCTACACCTTC TRBV19 few TRBJ1-2 NA
CATQEASDTQYF TGTGCCACCCAGGAAGCTTCAGATACGCAGTATTTT TRBV10-3 NA TRBJ2-3 NA
CASSLGQIYNSPLHF TGCGCCAGCAGCTTGGGACAGATCTATAATTCACCCCTCCACTTT TRBV5-1 NA TRBJ1-6 NA
CASSRADNTEAFF TGCGCCAGCAGCCGTGCGGATAACACTGAAGCTTTCTTT TRBV4-3 once TRBJ1-1 NA
CASSQDRPQGDEQFF TGTGCCAGCAGCCAAGATCGGCCACAGGGGGATGAGCAGTTCTTC TRBV14 NA TRBJ2-1 TRBD1
CASSLRPGINEQFF TGTGCCAGTAGCCTACGTCCAGGTATCAATGAGCAGTTCTTC TRBV19 once TRBJ2-1 NA
CASSISGTGNSPLHF TGTGCCAGCAGTATCTCCGGGACAGGGAATTCACCCCTCCACTTT TRBV28 once TRBJ1-6 TRBD1
CASNPVQGLGGYTF TGTGCCAGCAACCCGGTCCAGGGTCTCGGTGGCTACACCTTC TRBV27 NA TRBJ1-2 NA
CASSLGATRDTQYF TGCGCCAGCAGCTTGGGGGCAACAAGGGATACGCAGTATTTT TRBV5-1 NA TRBJ2-3 NA
CASSPPGVAGGADTQYF TGTGCCAGCTCACCCCCCGGGGTAGCGGGGGGAGCAGATACGCAGTATTTT TRBV18 NA TRBJ2-3 TRBD2
CASSLTLSYNEQFF TGCGCCAGCAGCTTGACATTATCCTACAATGAGCAGTTCTTC TRBV5-1 NA TRBJ2-1 NA
CASSPGGASPQHF TGTGCCAGCAGTCCAGGGGGAGCATCACCCCAGCATTTT TRBV7-9 NA TRBJ1-5 TRBD1
CASSLGVAPNTGELFF TGTGCCAGCAGCTTGGGTGTAGCCCCGAACACCGGGGAGCTGTTTTTT TRBV5-8 NA TRBJ2-2 NA
CSVYTDTQYF TGCAGCGTTTACACAGATACGCAGTATTTT TRBV29-1 NA TRBJ2-3 NA
CASSYGQGVNTEAFF TGTGCCAGCAGCTACGGACAGGGGGTCAACACTGAAGCTTTCTTT TRBV7-9 NA TRBJ1-1 TRBD1
CSVSFSTGHYGYTF TGCAGCGTTTCCTTCTCGACAGGGCACTATGGCTACACCTTC TRBV29-1 NA TRBJ1-2 TRBD1
CASNMDREVGYTF TGTGCCAGCAACATGGACAGGGAGGTTGGCTACACCTTC TRBV7-9 NA TRBJ1-2 TRBD1
CASSGETRPYEQYF TGCGCCAGCAGCGGGGAGACAAGGCCCTACGAGCAGTACTTC TRBV5-1 once TRBJ2-7 NA
CASSNRGRSADTQYF TGTGCCAGTAGCAACAGGGGGCGGTCGGCAGATACGCAGTATTTT TRBV19 NA TRBJ2-3 TRBD1
CASSRQGASEKLFF TGTGCCAGCAGCCGCCAGGGGGCGAGTGAAAAACTGTTTTTT TRBV7-2 NA TRBJ1-4 TRBD1
CASSLTDSATNEKLFF TGTGCCAGCTCACTAACGGACAGTGCAACTAATGAAAAACTGTTTTTT TRBV18 NA TRBJ1-4 NA
CASSDRRYREFVEQFF TGTGCCAGCAGTGACCGACGGTACAGGGAATTCGTTGAGCAGTTCTTC TRBV2 NA TRBJ2-1 NA
CASSADRDNHEQYF TGTGCCAGCAGTGCGGACAGGGATAATCACGAGCAGTACTTC TRBV27 NA TRBJ2-7 TRBD1
CASSTRQGATGELFF TGTGCCAGCAGCACGAGACAGGGGGCGACCGGGGAGCTGTTTTTT TRBV14 NA TRBJ2-2 TRBD1
CASSPQDYSNQPQHF TGTGCCAGTAGTCCGCAGGATTATAGCAATCAGCCCCAGCATTTT TRBV19 NA TRBJ1-5 NA
CASSQALRDNEQFF TGCGCCAGCAGCCAAGCCCTCCGGGACAATGAGCAGTTCTTC TRBV4-1 NA TRBJ2-1 NA
CASSHNPGDGGYTF TGTGCCAGCAGTCATAATCCAGGGGACGGGGGCTACACCTTC TRBV5-4 NA TRBJ1-2 NA
CASSYPDSPEAFF TGTGCCAGCAGTTACCCAGACAGTCCTGAAGCTTTCTTT TRBV6-5 NA TRBJ1-1 NA
CASARGVSSYEQYF TGTGCCAGCGCTCGGGGGGTAAGTTCCTACGAGCAGTACTTC TRBV7-9 NA TRBJ2-7 TRBD2
CASSTDGGTQYF TGTGCCAGCAGCACCGACGGGGGTACGCAGTATTTT TRBV9 NA TRBJ2-3 NA